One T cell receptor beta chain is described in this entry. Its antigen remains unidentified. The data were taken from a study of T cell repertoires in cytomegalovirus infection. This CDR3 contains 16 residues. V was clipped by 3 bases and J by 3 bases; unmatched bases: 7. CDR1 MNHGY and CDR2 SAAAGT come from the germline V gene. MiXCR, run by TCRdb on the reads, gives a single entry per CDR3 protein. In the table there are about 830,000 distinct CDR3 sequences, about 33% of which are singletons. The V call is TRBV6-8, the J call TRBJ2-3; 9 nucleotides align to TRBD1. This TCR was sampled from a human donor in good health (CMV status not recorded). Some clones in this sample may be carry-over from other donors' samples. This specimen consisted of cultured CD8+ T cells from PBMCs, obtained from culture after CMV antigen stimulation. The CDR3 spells CASSYNLGQGTDTQYF. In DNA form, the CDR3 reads TGTGCCAGCAGTTATAACCTTGGACAGGGGACAGATACGCAGTATTTT.